This TCR beta chain was sequenced during a study of cytomegalovirus exposure and HLA in healthy donors. Overall study findings and caveats: The presence/absence work took it that sequencing depth was about the same across donors. Accurate predictions that matched the HLA-A and HLA-B alleles of most subjects were reportedly made from TCR beta sequences. According to the study, roughly 160 TCR beta chains were cytomegalovirus-associated.

PCR was performed using 60 Vbeta and 13 Jbeta primers. Some clones are missing from TCRdb's copy, which holds only in-frame ones; the method was immunoSEQ multiplex PCR. The data show around 130,000 clones, around 77% seen once. Germline-derived CDR1 and CDR2 are MNHEY and SVGAGI. This CDR3 spans 15 amino acids. With V trimmed by 5 bases and J by 3 bases, 6 bases remained unmatched. The sample holds a few counts of this clone. What it binds is unknown. This TCR was recovered from a man in his fifties or sixties in good health and CMV-seronegative. The chain employs TRBV6-5 and TRBJ2-1, with TRBD1 matching 8 bases. Sequenced input: PBMCs. CDR3 DNA: TGTGCCAGCAGTCACCCGGGACAGGTCTACAATGAGCAGTTCTTC. This sequence encodes CASSHPGQVYNEQFF.